This TCR beta chain was recovered during a study of T cells in Graves' hyperthyroidism and ophthalmopathy. About the study: The initial diagnosis was the point when peripheral blood was collected, ahead of any treatment. Whole-study findings and limits: Using 13 V-J features, a model discriminated ophthalmopathy from stable hyperthyroidism.

Amplification yielded TCR beta CDR3 regions, with RNA transcripts as the source. A first-round RT-PCR of the TCR CDR3 used the HTBI primer set. TCRdb passed the multiplex PCR reads through MiXCR, listing each CDR3 protein once. The sample has more than 300,000 distinct CDR3 sequences; under 15% are singletons. V was clipped by 6 bases and J by 6 bases; unmatched bases: 9. CDR1 is MNHEY, CDR2 SVGEGT, per germline. The CDR3 runs to 16 residues. In this sample, this clonotype turned up many times. The antigen remains unidentified. Used for diagnoses were clinical symptoms, serum thyroxine and TRAb, thyroid ultrasound and orbital computed tomography.

The chain joins TRBV6-2 or TRBV6-3 to TRBJ2-3; TRBD2 aligns across 13 bases. The sequencing sample was made of blood. The sequence was obtained from a woman under 30 with Graves' hyperthyroidism. The CDR3 loop is CASSQWTSGGSDTQYF. Here the CDR3 DNA reads TGTGCCAGCAGCCAGTGGACTAGCGGGGGCTCTGATACGCAGTATTTT.